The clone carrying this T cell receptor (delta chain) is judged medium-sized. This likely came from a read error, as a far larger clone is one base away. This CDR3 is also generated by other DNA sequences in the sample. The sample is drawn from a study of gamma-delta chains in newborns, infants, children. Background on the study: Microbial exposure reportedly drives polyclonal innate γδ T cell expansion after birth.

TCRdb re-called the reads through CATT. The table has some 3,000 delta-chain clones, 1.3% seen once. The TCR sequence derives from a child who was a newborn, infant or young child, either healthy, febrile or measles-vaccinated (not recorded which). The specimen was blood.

CDR3 sequence: CACDAGGYWDTRQMFF. The CDR3 DNA is TGTGCCTGTGACGCTGGGGGATACTGGGACACCCGACAGATGTTTTTC. The chain employs TRDV2 and TRDJ3; 10 nucleotides agree with TRDD3. The length of the CDR3 is 16 residues. V gave up 3 bases and J gave up 3 bases; unmatched junction bases: 1. Germline V CDR1 and CDR2: GEAIGNYY, EKD.